This T cell receptor (beta chain) was retrieved from a study of OX40 agonist ivuxolimab in advanced cancers. About the study: Patients were given ivuxolimab, an antibody that agonizes OX40 (CD134). Hepatocellular carcinoma, melanoma, renal cell or head and neck cancer affected the dose-escalation patients. Study findings and constraints: In a subset of nonresponders, normalized T-cell clonal expansion was also low. CD4+ and CD8+ T cells in blood underwent clonal expansion by week 6 at 0.1 to 3.0 mg/kg.

On this clone itself: Antigen unknown.

Trimming stripped 3 bases from V and 0 bases from J, with 11 bases between. Germline V gene sequence: CDR1 GTSNPN, CDR2 SVGIG (reference sequence). The CDR3 contains 14 residues. Data came from immunoSEQ multiplex PCR; TCRdb stores just in-frame clones and leaves some out. Of 53,000 or so clones detected, about 88% appear once; the ten largest clones hold about 1.5%. The source is an adult with an advanced solid tumor such as melanoma, head and neck, liver or kidney cancer. The sequenced sample was CD4+ or CD8+ T cells sorted from blood, obtained in a trial of the OX40 agonist ivuxolimab. The chain carries TRBV30 and TRBJ1-2; tentatively, D is TRBD1 (6 bases). CDR3 sequence reads: CAWRARGANYGYTF. The CDR3 coding sequence is TGTGCCTGGAGGGCGAGGGGGGCTAACTATGGCTACACCTTC.